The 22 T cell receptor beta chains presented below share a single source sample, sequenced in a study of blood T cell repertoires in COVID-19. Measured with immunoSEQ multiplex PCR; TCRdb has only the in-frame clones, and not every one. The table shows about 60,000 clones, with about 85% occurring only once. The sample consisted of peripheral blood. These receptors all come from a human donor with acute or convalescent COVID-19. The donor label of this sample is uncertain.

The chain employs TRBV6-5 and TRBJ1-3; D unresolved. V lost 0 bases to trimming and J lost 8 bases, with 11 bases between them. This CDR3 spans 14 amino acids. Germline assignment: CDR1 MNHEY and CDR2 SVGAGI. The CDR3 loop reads CASSYSNSFDTIYF. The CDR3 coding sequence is TGTGCCAGCAGTTACTCGAATAGTTTCGACACCATATATTTT.

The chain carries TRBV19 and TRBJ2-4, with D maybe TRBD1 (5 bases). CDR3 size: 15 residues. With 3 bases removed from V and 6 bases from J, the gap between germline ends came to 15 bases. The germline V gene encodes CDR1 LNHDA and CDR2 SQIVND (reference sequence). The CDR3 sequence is CASSIQDLQGNIQYF. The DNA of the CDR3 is TGTGCCAGTAGTATTCAAGACCTTCAGGGAAACATTCAGTACTTC. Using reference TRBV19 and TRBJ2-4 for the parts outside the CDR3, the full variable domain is DGGITQSPKYLFRKEGQNVTLSCEQNLNHDAMYWYRQDPGQGLRLIYYSQIVNDFQKGDIAEGYSVSREKKESFPLTVTSAQKNPTAFYLCASSIQDLQGNIQYFGAGTRLSVL.

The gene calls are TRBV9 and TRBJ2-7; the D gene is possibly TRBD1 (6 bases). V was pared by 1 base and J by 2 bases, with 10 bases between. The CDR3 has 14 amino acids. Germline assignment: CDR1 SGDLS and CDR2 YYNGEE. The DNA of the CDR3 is TGTGCCAGCAGCGTACAAGGGGGTGCCTACGAGCAGTACTTC. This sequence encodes CASSVQGGAYEQYF.

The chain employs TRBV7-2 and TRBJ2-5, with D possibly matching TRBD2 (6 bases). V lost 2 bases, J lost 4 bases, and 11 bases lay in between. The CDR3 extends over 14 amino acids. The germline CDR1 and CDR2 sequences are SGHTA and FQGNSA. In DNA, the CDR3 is TGTGCCAGCAGCTTACAAAGGGGAGGAGAGACCCAGTACTTC. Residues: CASSLQRGGETQYF.

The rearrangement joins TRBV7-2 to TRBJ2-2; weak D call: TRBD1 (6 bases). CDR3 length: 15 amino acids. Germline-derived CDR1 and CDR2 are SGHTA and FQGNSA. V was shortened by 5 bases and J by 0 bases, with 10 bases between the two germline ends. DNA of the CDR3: TGTGCCAGCAGCGTCGGGACACCGAACACCGGGGAGCTGTTTTTT. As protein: CASSVGTPNTGELFF.

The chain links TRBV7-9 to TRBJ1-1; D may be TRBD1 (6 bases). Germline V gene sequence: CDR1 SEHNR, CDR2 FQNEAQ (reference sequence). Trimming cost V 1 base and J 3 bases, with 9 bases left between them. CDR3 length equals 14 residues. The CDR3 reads CASSLVGADTEAFF. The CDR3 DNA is TGTGCCAGCAGCTTAGTGGGGGCCGACACTGAAGCTTTCTTT.

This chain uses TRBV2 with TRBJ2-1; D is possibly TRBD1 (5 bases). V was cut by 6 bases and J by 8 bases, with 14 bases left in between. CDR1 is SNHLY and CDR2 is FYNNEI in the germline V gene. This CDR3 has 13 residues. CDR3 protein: CASSSHWGDEQFF. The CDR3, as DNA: TGTGCCAGCAGCTCACACTGGGGCGATGAGCAGTTCTTC.

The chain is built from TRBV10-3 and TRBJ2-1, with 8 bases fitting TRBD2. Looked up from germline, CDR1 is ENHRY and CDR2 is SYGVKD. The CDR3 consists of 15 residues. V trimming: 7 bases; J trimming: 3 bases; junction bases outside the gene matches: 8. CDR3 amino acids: CAINSGGPIYNEQFF. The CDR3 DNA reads TGTGCCATCAATTCGGGAGGGCCAATCTACAATGAGCAGTTCTTC.

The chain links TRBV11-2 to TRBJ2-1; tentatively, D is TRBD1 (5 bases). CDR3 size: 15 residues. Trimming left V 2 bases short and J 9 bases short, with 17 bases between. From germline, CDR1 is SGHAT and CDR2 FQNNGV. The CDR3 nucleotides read TGTGCCAGCAGCTTAAGTAACCAGGGCCACGGTGAGCAGTTCTTC. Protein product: CASSLSNQGHGEQFF.

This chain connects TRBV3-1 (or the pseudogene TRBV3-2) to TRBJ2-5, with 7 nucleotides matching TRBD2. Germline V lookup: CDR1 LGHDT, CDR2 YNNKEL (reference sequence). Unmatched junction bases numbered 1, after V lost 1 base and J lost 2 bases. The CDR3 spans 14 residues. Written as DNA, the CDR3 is TGTGCCAGCAGCCAAGGGGGGGGTCAAGAGACCCAGTACTTC. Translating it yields CASSQGGGQETQYF.

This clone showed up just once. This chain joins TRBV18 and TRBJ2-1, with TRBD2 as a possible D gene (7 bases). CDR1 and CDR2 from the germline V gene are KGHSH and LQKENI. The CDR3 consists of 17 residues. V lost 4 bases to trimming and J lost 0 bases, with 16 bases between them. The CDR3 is CASSLLHGGLSYNEQFF. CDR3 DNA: TGTGCCAGCTCACTCCTTCACGGGGGGCTCTCCTACAATGAGCAGTTCTTC.

For the CDR3, the DNA is TGTGCCAGCAGACTCCGGGATAGGAACACTGAAGCTTTCTTT. Translation gives CASRLRDRNTEAFF. The V and J genes are TRBV3-1 (or the pseudogene TRBV3-2) and TRBJ1-1; no definite D call. V was trimmed by 6 bases and J by 1 base, leaving 12 bases between them. This CDR3 comprises 14 residues. Germline V lookup: CDR1 LGHDT, CDR2 YNNKEL (reference sequence).

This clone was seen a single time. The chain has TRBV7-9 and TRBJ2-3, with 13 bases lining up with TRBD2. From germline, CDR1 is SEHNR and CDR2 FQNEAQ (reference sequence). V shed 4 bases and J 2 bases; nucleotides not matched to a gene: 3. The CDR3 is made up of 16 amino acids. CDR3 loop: CASSSGTSGNTDTQYF. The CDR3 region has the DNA TGTGCCAGCAGCTCCGGGACTAGCGGGAACACAGATACGCAGTATTTT.

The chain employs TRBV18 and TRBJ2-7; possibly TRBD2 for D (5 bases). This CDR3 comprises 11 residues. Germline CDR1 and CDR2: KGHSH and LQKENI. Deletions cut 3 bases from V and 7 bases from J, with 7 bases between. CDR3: CASSPEREQYF. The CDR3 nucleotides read TGTGCCAGCTCACCGGAGCGGGAGCAGTACTTC. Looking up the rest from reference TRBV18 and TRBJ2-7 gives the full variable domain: NAGVMQNPRHLVRRRGQEARLRCSPMKGHSHVYWYRQLPEEGLKFMVYLQKENIIDESGMPKERFSAEFPKEGPSILRIQQVVRGDSAAYFCASSPEREQYFGPGTRLTVT.

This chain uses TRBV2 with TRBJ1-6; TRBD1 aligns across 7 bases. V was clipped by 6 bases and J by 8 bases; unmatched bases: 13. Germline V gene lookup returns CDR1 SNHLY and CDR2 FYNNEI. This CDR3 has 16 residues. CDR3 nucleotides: TGTGCCAGCAGAGTAAATACAGGGGTTCCGGATTCACCCCTCCACTTT. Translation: CASRVNTGVPDSPLHF.

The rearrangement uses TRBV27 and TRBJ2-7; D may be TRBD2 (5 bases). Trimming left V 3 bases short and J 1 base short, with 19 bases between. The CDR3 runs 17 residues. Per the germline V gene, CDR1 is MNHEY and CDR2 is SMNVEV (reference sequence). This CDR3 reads CASSFADCVAGSYEQYF. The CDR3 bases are TGTGCCAGCAGTTTTGCTGATTGTGTTGCGGGTTCCTACGAGCAGTACTTC.

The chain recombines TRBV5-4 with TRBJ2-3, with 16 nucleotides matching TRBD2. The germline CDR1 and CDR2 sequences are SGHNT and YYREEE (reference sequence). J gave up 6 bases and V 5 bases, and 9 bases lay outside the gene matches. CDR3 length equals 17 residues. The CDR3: CASRAGLAGGRRDTQYF. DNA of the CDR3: TGTGCCAGCAGGGCGGGACTAGCGGGAGGGCGAAGGGATACGCAGTATTTT. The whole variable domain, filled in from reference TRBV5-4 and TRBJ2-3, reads ETGVTQSPTHLIKTRGQQVTLRCSSQSGHNTVSWYQQALGQGPQFIFQYYREEENGRGNFPPRFSGLQFPNYSSELNVNALELDDSALYLCASRAGLAGGRRDTQYFGPGTRLTVL.

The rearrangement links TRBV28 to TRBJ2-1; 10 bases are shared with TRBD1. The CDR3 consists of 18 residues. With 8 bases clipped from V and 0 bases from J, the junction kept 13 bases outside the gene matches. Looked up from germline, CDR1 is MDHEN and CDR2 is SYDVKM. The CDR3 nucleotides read TGTGCCAGCGGGACAGGGGAAGGGTCCAAGGGCTCCTACAATGAGCAGTTCTTC. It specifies CASGTGEGSKGSYNEQFF.

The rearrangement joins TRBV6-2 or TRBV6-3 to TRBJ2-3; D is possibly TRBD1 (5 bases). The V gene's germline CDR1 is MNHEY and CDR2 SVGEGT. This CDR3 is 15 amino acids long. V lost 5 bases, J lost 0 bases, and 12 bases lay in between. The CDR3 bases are TGTGCCAGCAGTGGCAGGGTATCTAGCACAGATACGCAGTATTTT. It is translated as CASSGRVSSTDTQYF.

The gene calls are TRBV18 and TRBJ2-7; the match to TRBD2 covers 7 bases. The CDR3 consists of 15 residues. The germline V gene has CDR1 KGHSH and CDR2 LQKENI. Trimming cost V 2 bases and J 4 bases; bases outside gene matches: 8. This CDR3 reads CASSPGETSRYEQYF. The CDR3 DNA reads TGTGCCAGCTCACCAGGAGAGACTAGCAGATACGAGCAGTACTTC.

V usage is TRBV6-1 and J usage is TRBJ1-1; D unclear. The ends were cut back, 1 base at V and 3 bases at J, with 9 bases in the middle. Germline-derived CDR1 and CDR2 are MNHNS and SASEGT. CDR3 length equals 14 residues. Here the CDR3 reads CASSEGPGYTEAFF. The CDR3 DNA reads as TGTGCCAGCAGTGAAGGGCCAGGCTACACTGAAGCTTTCTTT.

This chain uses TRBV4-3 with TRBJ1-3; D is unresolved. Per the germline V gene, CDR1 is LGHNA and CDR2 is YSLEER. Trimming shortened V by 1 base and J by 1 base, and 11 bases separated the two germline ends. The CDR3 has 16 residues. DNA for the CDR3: TGCGCCAGCAGCCAAGCTTTACTACGATCTGGAAACACCATATATTTT. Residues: CASSQALLRSGNTIYF.